This TCR beta chain was documented in a study of blood T cells in healthy people across ages. PCR was performed a second time for 7 to 11 cycles using a sample-barcoded 5' primer and a J-beta primer mix. TCRdb reanalysed the 5' RACE reads using MiXCR and keeps one entry per CDR3 protein. The repertoire has roughly 410,000 distinct CDR3 sequences, approximately 52% of them found once; the top ten carry over 40%. Isolated per sample were at least 6 million PBMCs. Worth noting for this clonotype: Its cognate antigen is unknown.

The study's findings and limits: It was the long-lived donors that had more naive CD4+ cells and higher diversity than aged donors.

This receptor was obtained from a man aged 60-69 years in good health. Sequenced material: blood.

CDR3 sequence: CSARESQWQPQHF. The CDR3 region has the DNA TGCAGTGCTAGAGAGTCGCAGTGGCAGCCCCAGCATTTT. The chain recombines TRBV20-1 with TRBJ1-5; no definite D call. Trimming took 0 bases from V and 7 from J, leaving 10 bases between them. Germline assignment: CDR1 DFQATT and CDR2 SNEGSKA (reference sequence). CDR3 length: 13 amino acids.